These T cell receptor beta chains were read from a single sample in a study of T-cell memory formation after mild COVID-19. TCRdb re-called the 5' RACE reads through MiXCR, storing one row per CDR3 protein. Among about 400,000 distinct CDR3 sequences listed, roughly 15% were seen once. The specimen sequenced was PBMCs or a T cell subset sorted from them (not recorded which). These receptors were collected from a man between 18 and 29 years old who had mild COVID-19 (a few samples of this study predate the infection). Cell type and time point are not known. The CDR3 runs from the conserved cysteine through the conserved F or W. The D gene is left open where the match is weak. Not every row has a clone size; where given, it reads once, few, many or a size class.

TRBJ2-3 TRBV20-1 - - TGCAGCGAGGGGTCTGGCACAGATACGCAGTATTTT CSEGSGTDTQYF
TRBJ1-1 TRBV9 - - TGTGCCAGCAGCGCCGACGAAGGAGCCAGCACTGAAGCTTTCTTT CASSADEGASTEAFF
TRBJ2-3 TRBV5-1 many - TGCGCCAGCAGCTCATACTCGACAGATACGCAGTATTTT CASSSYSTDTQYF
TRBJ1-2 TRBV29-1 few - TGCAGCGTTGAAGCGTCACAGGGTTCAGGCTACACCTTC CSVEASQGSGYTF
TRBJ1-1 TRBV5-4 - - TGTGCCAGCAGCTGGACCCCCAGGAGCACTGAAGCTTTCTTT CASSWTPRSTEAFF
TRBJ1-2 TRBV7-2 - - TGTGCCAGCAGCCCGCATTCTAACTATGGCTACACCTTC CASSPHSNYGYTF
TRBJ1-1 TRBV7-6 - TRBD1 TGTGCCAGCAGCTTAGTACAGGGGGACACTGAAGCTTTCTTT CASSLVQGDTEAFF
TRBJ2-7 TRBV27 few TRBD1 TGTGCCAGCAGTTTAAGCTGGGACAGGCACGACGAGCAGTACTTC CASSLSWDRHDEQYF
TRBJ2-1 TRBV15 few - TGTGCCACCAGCAGAGAGATGAGGGAGACAGGACCTTACAATGAGCAGTTCTTC CATSREMRETGPYNEQFF
TRBJ1-2 TRBV29-1 - - TGCAGCGTTGGGGAGAACTATGGCTACACCTTC CSVGENYGYTF
TRBJ1-4 TRBV12-3/TRBV12-4 few TRBD1 TGTGCCAGCAGGGAAACAGGGGGCACTAATGAAAAACTGTTTTTT CASRETGGTNEKLFF
TRBJ2-5 TRBV7-9 - - TGTGCCAGCAGCTCCATCGGGGCAGGGGAAGAGACCCAGTACTTC CASSSIGAGEETQYF
TRBJ2-7 TRBV6-5 many - TGTGCCAGCAGTCCCGGCGCCAACGAGCAGTACTTC CASSPGANEQYF
TRBJ1-6 TRBV12-3/TRBV12-4 many - TGTGCCAGCAGTTTTATCCATTCACCCCTCCACTTT CASSFIHSPLHF
TRBJ2-1 TRBV18 - TRBD1 TGTGCCAGCTCACCGTTCTTGTCGGGACAGGGTATGGGCAATGAGCAGTTCTTC CASSPFLSGQGMGNEQFF
TRBJ2-3 TRBV10-1 - TRBD2 TGCGCCAGCAGTGAGTCGAGCGGGGGGAACACAGATACGCAGTATTTT CASSESSGGNTDTQYF
TRBJ2-1 TRBV28 - TRBD2 TGTGCCAGCAGTTACGGGGGGGTCGATGAGCAGTTCTTC CASSYGGVDEQFF
TRBJ1-4 TRBV5-1 - - TGCGCCAGCAGCCCGAGGGGGAAAACTAATGAAAAACTGTTTTTT CASSPRGKTNEKLFF
TRBJ1-1 TRBV27 few TRBD1 TGTGCCAGCAGGAGCCGATCCGGGACAGCGAACACTGAAGCTTTCTTT CASRSRSGTANTEAFF
TRBJ2-7 TRBV6-6 - TRBD1 TGTGCCAGCGGATGGACAGGGGTGAGCTCCTACGAGCAGTACTTC CASGWTGVSSYEQYF
TRBJ2-2 TRBV10-3 - - TGTGCCATCAGTGCTCCGTCGGCCGGGGAGCTGTTTTTT CAISAPSAGELFF
TRBJ1-6 TRBV6-5 few - TGTGCCAGCAGTATGATTGCTGGCGGAGGTTTTTCACCCCTCCACTTT CASSMIAGGGFSPLHF
TRBJ1-4 TRBV20-1 few TRBD1 TGCAGTGCTAGAATCGGACAGGGGGGTGAAAAACTGTTTTTT CSARIGQGGEKLFF
TRBJ1-3 TRBV7-9 - TRBD1 TGTGCCAGCAGCACTCGCAGGGGGTCTGGAAACACCATATATTTT CASSTRRGSGNTIYF
TRBJ2-2 TRBV7-8 many - TGTGCCAGCAGCTTTCCTGTTACGAACACCGGGGAGCTGTTTTTT CASSFPVTNTGELFF
TRBJ2-1 TRBV4-1 few - TGCGCCAGCAGCCAATTCCCCGACGGAAACAATGAGCAGTTCTTC CASSQFPDGNNEQFF